A selection of T cell receptor beta chains follows, all from one sample in a study of OX40 agonist ivuxolimab in advanced cancers. Profiling relied on immunoSEQ multiplex PCR, and the TCRdb table lists in-frame clones only, not all of them. Of fewer than 65,000 clones in the sample, approximately 94% are singletons; the top ten hold roughly 19%. Sample: CD4+ or CD8+ T cells sorted from blood, taken in a trial of the OX40 agonist ivuxolimab. The source of these receptors is an adult with an advanced solid tumor such as melanoma, head and neck, liver or kidney cancer. Both conserved end residues are part of each CDR3. Each record gives: CDR3 DNA, CDR3 protein, clone size, J gene, V gene, CDR3 length, D gene. The D gene is left open where the match is weak. Clone size, where shown, is once, few, many, or a class for clones that have expanded.

CDR3nt: TGTGCCAGCAGCTTGCACGTGACCGGGACAGAAAACCAGCCCCAGCATTTT
CDR3aa: CASSLHVTGTENQPQHF
abundance: .
j_gene: TRBJ1-5
v_gene: TRBV5-5
len: 17
d_gene: TRBD1

CDR3nt: TGTGCCAGCAGCTTAGAGGGTCGAGGGGGCACTGGCTACACCTTC
CDR3aa: CASSLEGRGGTGYTF
abundance: .
j_gene: TRBJ1-2
v_gene: TRBV7-9
len: 15
d_gene: TRBD1

CDR3nt: TGTGCCAGCAGTTTATCGGTTCTGGAGCCTAACTATGGCTACACCTTC
CDR3aa: CASSLSVLEPNYGYTF
abundance: .
j_gene: TRBJ1-2
v_gene: TRBV27
len: 16
d_gene: .

CDR3nt: TGTGCCTGGAGTTCTGGGGTGAGCCTCCACAATGAGCAGTTCTTC
CDR3aa: CAWSSGVSLHNEQFF
abundance: .
j_gene: TRBJ2-1
v_gene: TRBV30
len: 15
d_gene: .

CDR3nt: TGTGCCAGCAGCAAACCGGGACAGGATTACTTTCCTGAAGCTTTCTTT
CDR3aa: CASSKPGQDYFPEAFF
abundance: .
j_gene: TRBJ1-1
v_gene: TRBV16
len: 16
d_gene: TRBD1

CDR3nt: TGTGCCAGCAGGGGACAGGGGATCAACGAGCAGTACTTC
CDR3aa: CASRGQGINEQYF
abundance: .
j_gene: TRBJ2-7
v_gene: TRBV6-1
len: 13
d_gene: TRBD1

CDR3nt: TGTGCCACCAGCAGAGGCCTGGGACAGGGGTTGGGAGCTTTCTTT
CDR3aa: CATSRGLGQGLGAFF
abundance: .
j_gene: TRBJ1-1
v_gene: TRBV15
len: 15
d_gene: TRBD1

CDR3nt: TGTGCCAGCAGTTCTACGGGACTAGCGGGACTGAACGAGCAGTACTTC
CDR3aa: CASSSTGLAGLNEQYF
abundance: .
j_gene: TRBJ2-7
v_gene: TRBV5-6
len: 16
d_gene: TRBD2

CDR3nt: TGTGCCAGCTACGGGGGGAGTAAGACTTTCTTT
CDR3aa: CASYGGSKTFF
abundance: .
j_gene: TRBJ1-1
v_gene: TRBV4-2
len: 11
d_gene: .

CDR3nt: TGTGCCAGCAGTTTAAGGGACATCACCCTTTTGAGGGCCAACGTCCTGACTTTC
CDR3aa: CASSLRDITLLRANVLTF
abundance: few
j_gene: TRBJ2-6
v_gene: TRBV28
len: 18
d_gene: .

CDR3nt: TGTGCCAGCAGTCAGGCGGCAGCCCAAGAGACCCAGTACTTC
CDR3aa: CASSQAAAQETQYF
abundance: .
j_gene: TRBJ2-5
v_gene: TRBV6-1
len: 14
d_gene: .

CDR3nt: TGTGCCAGCAGCTTCGGGGTCTATGAGCAGTTCTTC
CDR3aa: CASSFGVYEQFF
abundance: .
j_gene: TRBJ2-1
v_gene: TRBV5-4
len: 12
d_gene: .

CDR3nt: TGTGCCAGCAGCCAGAGGAACGGGAGCTCCTACGAGCAGTACTTC
CDR3aa: CASSQRNGSSYEQYF
abundance: .
j_gene: TRBJ2-7
v_gene: TRBV4-2
len: 15
d_gene: .

CDR3nt: TGTGCCAGCAGCTCCTTGACTAGCGGGAGGGCCAGCTACAATGAGCAGTTCTTC
CDR3aa: CASSSLTSGRASYNEQFF
abundance: .
j_gene: TRBJ2-1
v_gene: TRBV5-4
len: 18
d_gene: TRBD2

CDR3nt: TGTGCCACCAGAATGGGGGAGACCCAGTACTTC
CDR3aa: CATRMGETQYF
abundance: once
j_gene: TRBJ2-5
v_gene: TRBV15
len: 11
d_gene: .